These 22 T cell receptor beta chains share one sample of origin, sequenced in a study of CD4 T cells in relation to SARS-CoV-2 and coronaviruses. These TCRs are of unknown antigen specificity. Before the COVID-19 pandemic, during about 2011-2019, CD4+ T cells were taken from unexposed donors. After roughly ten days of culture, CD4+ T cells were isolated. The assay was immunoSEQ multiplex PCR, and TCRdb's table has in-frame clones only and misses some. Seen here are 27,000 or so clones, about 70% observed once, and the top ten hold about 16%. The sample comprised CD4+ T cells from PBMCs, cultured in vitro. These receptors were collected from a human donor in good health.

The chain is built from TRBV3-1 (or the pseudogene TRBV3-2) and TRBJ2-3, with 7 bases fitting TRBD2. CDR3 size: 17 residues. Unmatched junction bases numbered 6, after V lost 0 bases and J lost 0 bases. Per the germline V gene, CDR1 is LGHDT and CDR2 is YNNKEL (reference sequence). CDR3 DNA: TGTGCCAGCAGCCAAGATCGGGCTAGCGGCAGCACAGATACGCAGTATTTT. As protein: CASSQDRASGSTDTQYF.

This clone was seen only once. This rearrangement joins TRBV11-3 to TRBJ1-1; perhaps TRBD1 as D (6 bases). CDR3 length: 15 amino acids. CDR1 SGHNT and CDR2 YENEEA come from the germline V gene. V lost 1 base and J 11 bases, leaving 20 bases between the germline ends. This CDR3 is CASSLGGGDNVRAFF. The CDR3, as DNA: TGTGCCAGCAGCTTAGGTGGTGGGGACAACGTTCGGGCTTTCTTT. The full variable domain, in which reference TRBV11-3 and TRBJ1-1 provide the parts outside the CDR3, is EAGVVQSPRYKIIEKKQPVAFWCNPISGHNTLYWYLQNLGQGPELLIRYENEEAVDDSQLPKDRFSAERLKGVDSTLKIQPAELGDSAVYLCASSLGGGDNVRAFFGQGTRLTVV.

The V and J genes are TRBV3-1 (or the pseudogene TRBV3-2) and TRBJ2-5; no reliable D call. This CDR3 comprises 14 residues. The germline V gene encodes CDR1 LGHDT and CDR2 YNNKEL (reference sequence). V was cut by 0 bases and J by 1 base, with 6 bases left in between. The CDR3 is CASSQDRTQETQYF. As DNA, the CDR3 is TGTGCCAGCAGCCAAGACAGGACCCAAGAGACCCAGTACTTC.

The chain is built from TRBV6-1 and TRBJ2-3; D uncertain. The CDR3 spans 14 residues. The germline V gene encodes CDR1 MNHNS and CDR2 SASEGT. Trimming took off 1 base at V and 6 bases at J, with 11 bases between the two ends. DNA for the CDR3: TGTGCCAGCAGTGAAGGTCTAGTTCTTGATACGCAGTATTTT. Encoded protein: CASSEGLVLDTQYF.

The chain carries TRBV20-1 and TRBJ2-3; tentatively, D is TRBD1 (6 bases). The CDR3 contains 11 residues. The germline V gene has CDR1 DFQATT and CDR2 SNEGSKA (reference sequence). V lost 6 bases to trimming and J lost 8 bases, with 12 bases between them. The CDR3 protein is CSALIGGTQYF. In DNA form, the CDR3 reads TGCAGTGCACTCATAGGGGGTACGCAGTATTTT.

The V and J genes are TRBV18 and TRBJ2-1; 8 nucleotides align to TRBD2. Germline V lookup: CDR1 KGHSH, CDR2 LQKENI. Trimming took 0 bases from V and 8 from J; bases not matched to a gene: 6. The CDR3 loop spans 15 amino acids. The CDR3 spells CASSPPTGGKDEQFF. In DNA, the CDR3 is TGTGCCAGCTCACCACCGACGGGAGGGAAGGATGAGCAGTTCTTC.

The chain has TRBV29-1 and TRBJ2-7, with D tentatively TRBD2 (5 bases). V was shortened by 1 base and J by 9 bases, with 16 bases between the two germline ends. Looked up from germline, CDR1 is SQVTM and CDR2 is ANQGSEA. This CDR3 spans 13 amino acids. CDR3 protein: CSVEVTPLSGQYF. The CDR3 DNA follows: TGCAGCGTTGAAGTGACACCCCTCAGCGGGCAGTACTTC.

The CDR3 DNA sequence: TGTGCCAGCACCCTGGGGGGGGATCAGCCCCAGCATTTT. Translating gives CASTLGGDQPQHF. The V gene is TRBV12-3 or TRBV12-4, the J gene TRBJ1-5; D possibly corresponds to TRBD1 (5 bases). Trimming shortened V by 7 bases and J by 5 bases, and 12 bases separated the two germline ends. The CDR3 consists of 13 residues.

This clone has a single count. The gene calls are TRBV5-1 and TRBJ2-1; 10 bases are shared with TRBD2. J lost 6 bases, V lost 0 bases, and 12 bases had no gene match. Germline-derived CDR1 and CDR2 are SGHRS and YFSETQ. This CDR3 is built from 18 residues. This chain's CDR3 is CASSLVSGRSPRINEQFF. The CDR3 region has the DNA TGCGCCAGCAGCTTGGTTAGCGGGAGGTCTCCTCGGATCAATGAGCAGTTCTTC.

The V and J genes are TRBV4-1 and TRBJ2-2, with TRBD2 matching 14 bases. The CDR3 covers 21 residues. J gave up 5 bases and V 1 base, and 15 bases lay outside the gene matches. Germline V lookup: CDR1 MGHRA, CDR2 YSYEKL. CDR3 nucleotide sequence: TGCGCCAGCAGCCAAGTCCCGGGACTAGCGGGAGAAATATCGGGTACCGGGGAGCTGTTTTTT. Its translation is CASSQVPGLAGEISGTGELFF.

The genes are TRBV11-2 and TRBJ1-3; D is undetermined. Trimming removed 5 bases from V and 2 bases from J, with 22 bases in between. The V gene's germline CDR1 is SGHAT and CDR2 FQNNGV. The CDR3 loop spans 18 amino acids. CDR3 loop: CASSTRAAGGTTGNTIYF. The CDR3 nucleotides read TGTGCCAGCAGCACGCGGGCCGCCGGAGGTACCACTGGAAACACCATATATTTT.

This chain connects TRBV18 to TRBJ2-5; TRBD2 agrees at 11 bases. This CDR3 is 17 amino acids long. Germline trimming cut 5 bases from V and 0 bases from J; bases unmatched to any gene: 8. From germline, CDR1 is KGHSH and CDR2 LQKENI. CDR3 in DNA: TGTGCCAGCTCATTAGGGACTAGCGGAACGTACCAAGAGACCCAGTACTTC. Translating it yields CASSLGTSGTYQETQYF.

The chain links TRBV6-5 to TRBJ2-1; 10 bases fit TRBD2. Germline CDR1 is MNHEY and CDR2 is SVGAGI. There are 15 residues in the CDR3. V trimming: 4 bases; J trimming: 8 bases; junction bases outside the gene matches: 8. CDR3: CASSLLTSGVDEQFF. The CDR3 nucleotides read TGTGCCAGCAGTTTACTAACTAGCGGGGTCGATGAGCAGTTCTTC.

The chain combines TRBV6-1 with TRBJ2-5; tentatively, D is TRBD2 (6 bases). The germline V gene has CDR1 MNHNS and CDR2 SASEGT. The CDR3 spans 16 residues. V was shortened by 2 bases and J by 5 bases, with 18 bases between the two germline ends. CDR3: CASSENSGWGRETQYF. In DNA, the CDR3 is TGTGCCAGCAGTGAAAATAGCGGTTGGGGCCGGGAGACCCAGTACTTC.

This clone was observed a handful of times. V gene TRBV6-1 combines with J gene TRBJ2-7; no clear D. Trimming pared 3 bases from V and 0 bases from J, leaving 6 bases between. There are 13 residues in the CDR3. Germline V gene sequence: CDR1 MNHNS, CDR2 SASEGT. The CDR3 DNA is TGTGCCAGCAGTGAGCCGGGCTCCTACGAGCAGTACTTC. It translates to CASSEPGSYEQYF.

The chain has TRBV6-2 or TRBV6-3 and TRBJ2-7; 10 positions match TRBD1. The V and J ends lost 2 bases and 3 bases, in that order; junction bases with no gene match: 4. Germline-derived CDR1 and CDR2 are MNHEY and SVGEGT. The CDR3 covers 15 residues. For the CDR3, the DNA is TGTGCCAGCAGTTACGATGGGACAGGGGTCTACGAGCAGTACTTC. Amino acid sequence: CASSYDGTGVYEQYF.

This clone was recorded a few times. The DNA for the CDR3 is TGCGCCAGCAGCCGGGAGTACGAAAAACTGTTTTTT. It is translated as CASSREYEKLFF. The rearrangement uses TRBV4-1 and TRBJ1-4; D unresolved. V lost 4 bases and J lost 8, with 8 bases in between. This CDR3 is built from 12 residues. Germline V CDR1 and CDR2: MGHRA, YSYEKL.

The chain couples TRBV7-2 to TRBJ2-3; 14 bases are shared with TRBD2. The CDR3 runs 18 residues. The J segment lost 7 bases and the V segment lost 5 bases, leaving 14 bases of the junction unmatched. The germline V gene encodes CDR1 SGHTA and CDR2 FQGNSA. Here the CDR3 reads CASSPGTSGGLLSYTQYF. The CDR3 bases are TGTGCCAGCAGCCCCGGGACTAGCGGGGGATTACTGAGCTATACGCAGTATTTT.

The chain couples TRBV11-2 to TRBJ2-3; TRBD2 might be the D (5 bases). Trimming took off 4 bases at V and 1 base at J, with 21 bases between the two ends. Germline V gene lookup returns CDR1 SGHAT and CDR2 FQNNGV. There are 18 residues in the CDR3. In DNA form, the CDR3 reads TGTGCCAGCAGCTCCCCCGGGATCGGGGTGTCGGGCACAGATACGCAGTATTTT. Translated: CASSSPGIGVSGTDTQYF.

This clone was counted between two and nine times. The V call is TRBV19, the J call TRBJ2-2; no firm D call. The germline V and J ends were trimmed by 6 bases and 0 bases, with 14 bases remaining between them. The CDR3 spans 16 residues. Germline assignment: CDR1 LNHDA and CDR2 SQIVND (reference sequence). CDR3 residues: CASRRFHGPNTGELFF. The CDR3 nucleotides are TGTGCCAGTAGAAGGTTTCACGGACCGAACACCGGGGAGCTGTTTTTT.

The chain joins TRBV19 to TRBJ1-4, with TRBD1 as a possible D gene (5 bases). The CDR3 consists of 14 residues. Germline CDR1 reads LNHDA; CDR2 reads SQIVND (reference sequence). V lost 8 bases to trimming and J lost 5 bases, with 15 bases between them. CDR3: CASASGRLNEKLFF. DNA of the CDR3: TGTGCCAGTGCGTCGGGGCGGCTGAATGAAAAACTGTTTTTT.

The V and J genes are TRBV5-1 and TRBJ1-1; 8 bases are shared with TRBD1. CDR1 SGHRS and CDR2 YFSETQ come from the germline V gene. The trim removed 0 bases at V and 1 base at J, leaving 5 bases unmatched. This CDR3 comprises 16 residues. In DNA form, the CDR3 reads TGCGCCAGCAGCTTGGACACACAGGGGGGGAACACTGAAGCTTTCTTT. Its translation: CASSLDTQGGNTEAFF.